This entry lists 12 T cell receptor beta chains sequenced from one sample in a study of shared clonotypes between healthy human individuals. The protocol was immunoSEQ multiplex PCR, while the TCRdb copy is restricted to in-frame clones and leaves out a portion. The sample comprises hundreds of thousands of clones, approximately 74% of which are singletons, and 1.7% rests with the top ten. Source material: memory CD4+ T cells sorted from blood. Stated subset: CD45RA-negative fraction. These receptor sequences come from a woman aged 25 to 45 in good health.

In DNA form, the CDR3 reads TGCGCCAGCAGCTTGACCAGATCTAACTATGGCTACACCTTC. The encoded protein is CASSLTRSNYGYTF. This sequence joins TRBV5-1 and TRBJ1-2; D not resolved. The V end was cut by 1 base, the J end by 0 bases, with 7 bases between. This CDR3 is built from 14 residues. Germline CDR1 SGHRS, CDR2 YFSETQ.

The rearrangement links TRBV7-8 to TRBJ2-5; a weak D match, TRBD1 (5 bases). This CDR3 has 14 amino acids. V was shortened by 1 base and J by 1 base, with 7 bases between the two germline ends. Germline lookup yields CDR1 SGHVS and CDR2 FQNEAQ. Here the CDR3 DNA reads TGTGCCAGCAGCTTAGTGGGGCCCCAAGAGACCCAGTACTTC. It is translated as CASSLVGPQETQYF.

The chain uses TRBV2 and TRBJ1-2; unclear D gene. Germline CDR1 is SNHLY and CDR2 is FYNNEI. The CDR3 sequence is 14 residues long. The V and J ends lost 5 bases and 2 bases respectively, with 12 bases between them. The CDR3: CASSSKGSNYGYTF. In nucleotides, the CDR3 is TGTGCCAGCAGTTCTAAGGGCAGCAACTATGGCTACACCTTC.

This clone showed up just once. The V call is TRBV30, the J call TRBJ2-7; 7 bases align to TRBD1. The length of the CDR3 is 17 residues. The germline CDR1 and CDR2 sequences are GTSNPN and SVGIG (reference sequence). Unmatched junction bases numbered 14, after V lost 1 base and J lost 2 bases. CDR3 nucleotides: TGTGCCTGGAGTGCTTCGGTTTTACGGGACAGACCCTACGAGCAGTACTTC. It encodes CAWSASVLRDRPYEQYF. Complete variable domain (other parts from reference TRBV30 and TRBJ2-7): SQTIHQWPATLVQPVGSPLSLECTVEGTSNPNLYWYRQAAGRGLQLLFYSVGIGQISSEVPQNLSASRPQDRQFILSSKKLLLSDSGFYLCAWSASVLRDRPYEQYFGPGTRLTVT.

The chain employs TRBV5-1 and TRBJ2-1, with a weak D call TRBD2 (6 bases). V was clipped by 4 bases and J by 9 bases, with 20 bases between them. There are 15 residues in the CDR3. Germline CDR1 and CDR2: SGHRS and YFSETQ. The CDR3 DNA follows: TGCGCCAGCAGCCGAGCCGGGACTGTGGGGGGTGAGCAGTTCTTC. The encoded protein is CASSRAGTVGGEQFF.

The chain employs TRBV5-8 and TRBJ1-2; D unresolved. The CDR3 runs 14 residues. Trimming left V 5 bases short and J 2 bases short, with 13 bases between. The germline CDR1 and CDR2 sequences are SGHTS and YDEGEE. CDR3: CASSPEPLNYGYTF. The DNA of the CDR3 is TGTGCCAGCAGTCCGGAGCCGCTGAACTATGGCTACACCTTC.

V and J are TRBV5-1 and TRBJ1-2; TRBD1 matches 7 bases. The CDR3 length is 13 residues. The germline gives CDR1 SGHRS, CDR2 YFSETQ. With V trimmed by 7 bases and J by 8 bases, 11 bases remained unmatched. CDR3 sequence reads: CASLRDRLWGYTF. The DNA for the CDR3 is TGCGCCAGCCTTAGGGACAGACTTTGGGGCTACACCTTC.

The V call is TRBV12-5, the J call TRBJ2-1; D remains unclear. Germline lookup yields CDR1 LGHNT and CDR2 FRNRAP. Trimming took off 3 bases at V and 13 bases at J, with 10 bases between the two ends. The CDR3 consists of 11 residues. CDR3 residues: CASGFEWEQFF. CDR3 DNA sequence: TGTGCTAGTGGTTTTGAGTGGGAACAGTTCTTC.

This clone was seen a few times. The CDR3 loop reads CASRRQQGSYEQYF. The CDR3 DNA is TGTGCCAGCAGGCGTCAGCAGGGGTCCTACGAGCAGTACTTC. This chain links TRBV28 with TRBJ2-7, with TRBD1 as a possible D gene (6 bases). V was clipped by 6 bases and J by 1 base, with 13 bases between them. Looked up from germline, CDR1 is MDHEN and CDR2 is SYDVKM. The CDR3 is made up of 14 amino acids.

This clone was seen a handful of times. CDR3 region: CASSGHSNQPQHF. The CDR3 region has the DNA TGTGCCAGTAGTGGGCATAGCAATCAGCCCCAGCATTTT. The genes are TRBV19 and TRBJ1-5; no clear D gene. Deletions cut 5 bases from V and 0 bases from J, with 5 bases between. Germline CDR1 and CDR2: LNHDA and SQIVND (reference sequence). The CDR3 is 13 residues long.

The rearrangement links TRBV30 to TRBJ1-4; tentative D call: TRBD1 (6 bases). Germline assignment: CDR1 GTSNPN and CDR2 SVGIG (reference sequence). The CDR3 is 14 amino acids. Trimming left V 4 bases short and J 11 bases short, with 20 bases between. The CDR3 nucleotides are TGTGCCTGGAAGGATAGGGGGGCCCCGGGGAAACTGTTTTTT. Its translation is CAWKDRGAPGKLFF.

In the case of this clone: At the DNA level, this CDR3 is encoded by other sequences in the same sample as well. As DNA, the CDR3 is TGCGCCAGCAGCTTGGAAGGGGCAGGGAATCAGCCCCAGCATTTT. It specifies CASSLEGAGNQPQHF. This chain uses TRBV5-1 with TRBJ1-5; a weak D match, TRBD1 (5 bases). Germline V CDR1 and CDR2: SGHRS, YFSETQ. There are 15 residues in the CDR3. V lost 0 bases and J lost 4, with 11 bases in between.